This T cell receptor beta chain was observed in a study of T cells in Graves' hyperthyroidism and ophthalmopathy. Study results and caveats: Most thyroid-expanded clonotypes above 0.001 were also found in blood.

Uncontrolled infection, other autoimmune disease, pregnancy or lactation disqualified patients from enrolment. TCR beta CDR3 regions were amplified from RNA transcripts. When the TCR CDR3 underwent first-round RT-PCR, the HTBI primer set was used. TCRdb used MiXCR to reprocess the multiplex PCR reads, holding one entry per CDR3 protein. The sample carries about 570,000 distinct CDR3 sequences, more than 45% recorded once. J gave up 3 bases and V 7 bases, and 6 bases lay outside the gene matches. CDR3 length: 14 residues. The germline V gene has CDR1 ENHRY and CDR2 SYGVKD. Details on this clonotype: Its antigen is currently unknown.

This TCR was sampled from an adult woman with Graves' disease, either hyperthyroidism or ophthalmopathy (not recorded which). Material for sequencing was peripheral blood or thyroid tissue (not recorded which). This rearrangement joins TRBV10-3 to TRBJ1-5; 7 nucleotides line up with TRBD1. The CDR3 loop reads CAIKGDSSNQPQHF. In DNA, the CDR3 is TGTGCCATCAAGGGGGACAGTTCCAATCAGCCCCAGCATTTT.